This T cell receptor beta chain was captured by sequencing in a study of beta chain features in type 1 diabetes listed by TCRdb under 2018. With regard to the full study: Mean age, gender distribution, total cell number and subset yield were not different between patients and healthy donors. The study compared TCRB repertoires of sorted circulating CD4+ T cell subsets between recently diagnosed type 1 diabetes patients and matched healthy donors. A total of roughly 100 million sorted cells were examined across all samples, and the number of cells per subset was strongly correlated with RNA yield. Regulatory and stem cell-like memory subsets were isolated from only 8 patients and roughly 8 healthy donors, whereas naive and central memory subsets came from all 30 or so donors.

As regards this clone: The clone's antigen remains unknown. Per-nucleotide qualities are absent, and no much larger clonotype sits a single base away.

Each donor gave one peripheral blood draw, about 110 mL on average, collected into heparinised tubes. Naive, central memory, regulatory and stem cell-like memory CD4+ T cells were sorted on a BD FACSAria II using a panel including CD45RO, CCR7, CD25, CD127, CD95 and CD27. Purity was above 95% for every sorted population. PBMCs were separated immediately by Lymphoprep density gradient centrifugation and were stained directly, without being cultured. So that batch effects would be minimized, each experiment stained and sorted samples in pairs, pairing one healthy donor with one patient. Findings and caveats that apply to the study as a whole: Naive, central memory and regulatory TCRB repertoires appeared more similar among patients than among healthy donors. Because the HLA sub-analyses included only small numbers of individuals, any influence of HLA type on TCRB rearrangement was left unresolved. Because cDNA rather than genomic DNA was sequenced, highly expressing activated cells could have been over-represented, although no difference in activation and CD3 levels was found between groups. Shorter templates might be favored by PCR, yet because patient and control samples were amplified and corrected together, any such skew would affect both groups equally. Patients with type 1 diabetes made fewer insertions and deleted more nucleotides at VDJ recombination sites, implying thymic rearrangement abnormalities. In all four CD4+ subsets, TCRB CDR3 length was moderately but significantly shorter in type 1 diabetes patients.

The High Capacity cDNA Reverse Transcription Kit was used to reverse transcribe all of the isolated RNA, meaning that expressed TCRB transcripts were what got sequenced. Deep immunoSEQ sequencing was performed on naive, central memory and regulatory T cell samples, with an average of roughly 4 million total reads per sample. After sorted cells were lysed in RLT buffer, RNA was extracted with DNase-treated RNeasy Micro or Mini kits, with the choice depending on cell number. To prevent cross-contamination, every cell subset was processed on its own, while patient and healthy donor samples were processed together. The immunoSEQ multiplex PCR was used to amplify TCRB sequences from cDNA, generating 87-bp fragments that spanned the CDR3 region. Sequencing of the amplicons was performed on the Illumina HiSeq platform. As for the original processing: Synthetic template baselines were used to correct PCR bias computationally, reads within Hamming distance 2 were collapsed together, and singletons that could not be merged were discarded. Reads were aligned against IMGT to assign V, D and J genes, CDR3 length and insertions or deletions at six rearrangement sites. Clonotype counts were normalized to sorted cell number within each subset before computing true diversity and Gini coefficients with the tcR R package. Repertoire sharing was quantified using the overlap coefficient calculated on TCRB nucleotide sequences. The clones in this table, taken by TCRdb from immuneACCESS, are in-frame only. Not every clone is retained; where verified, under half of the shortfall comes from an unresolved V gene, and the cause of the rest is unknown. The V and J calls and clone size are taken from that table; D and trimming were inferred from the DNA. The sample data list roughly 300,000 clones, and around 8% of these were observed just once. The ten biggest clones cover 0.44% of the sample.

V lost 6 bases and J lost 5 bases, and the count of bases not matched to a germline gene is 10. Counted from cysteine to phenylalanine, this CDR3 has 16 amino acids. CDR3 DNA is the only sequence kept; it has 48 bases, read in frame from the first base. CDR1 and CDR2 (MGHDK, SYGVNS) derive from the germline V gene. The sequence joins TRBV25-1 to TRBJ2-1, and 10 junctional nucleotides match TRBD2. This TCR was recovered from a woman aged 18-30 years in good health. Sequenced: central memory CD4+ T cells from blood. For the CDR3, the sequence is CASSPTSGYADNEQFF. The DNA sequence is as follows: TGTGCCAGCAGCCCGACTAGCGGGTATGCGGACAATGAGCAGTTCTTC.